The 2 T cell receptor beta chains listed next were all sequenced from one sample in a study of T cell clusters in autoimmune cytopenias. Some 34,000 genome equivalents of blood DNA were amplified for TRB. TRB rearrangements were amplified by touch-down multiplex PCR with mixed TRB-A/B primers. TCRdb processed the multiplex PCR reads again and assigns one entry to each CDR3 protein, with no DNA. The table lists some 6,200 distinct CDR3 sequences. This sample was shared with a second study, whose subject was T cell repertoires in aging, cancer and after chemotherapy.

The sequenced sample was peripheral blood. These receptors were obtained from a human donor in good health.

The chain joins TRBV6-6 to TRBJ1-1; TCRdb's D call, TRBD1, is unchecked because there is no DNA. Germline V gene sequence: CDR1 MNHNY, CDR2 SVGAGI (reference sequence). The CDR3 loop spans 17 amino acids. The CDR3: CASSYPGAGRRGTEAFF.

The genes are TRBV21-1 and TRBJ2-7. TRBV21-1 corresponds to a pseudogene. CDR3 length equals 12 residues. CDR3 protein: CASSKSAYEQYF.